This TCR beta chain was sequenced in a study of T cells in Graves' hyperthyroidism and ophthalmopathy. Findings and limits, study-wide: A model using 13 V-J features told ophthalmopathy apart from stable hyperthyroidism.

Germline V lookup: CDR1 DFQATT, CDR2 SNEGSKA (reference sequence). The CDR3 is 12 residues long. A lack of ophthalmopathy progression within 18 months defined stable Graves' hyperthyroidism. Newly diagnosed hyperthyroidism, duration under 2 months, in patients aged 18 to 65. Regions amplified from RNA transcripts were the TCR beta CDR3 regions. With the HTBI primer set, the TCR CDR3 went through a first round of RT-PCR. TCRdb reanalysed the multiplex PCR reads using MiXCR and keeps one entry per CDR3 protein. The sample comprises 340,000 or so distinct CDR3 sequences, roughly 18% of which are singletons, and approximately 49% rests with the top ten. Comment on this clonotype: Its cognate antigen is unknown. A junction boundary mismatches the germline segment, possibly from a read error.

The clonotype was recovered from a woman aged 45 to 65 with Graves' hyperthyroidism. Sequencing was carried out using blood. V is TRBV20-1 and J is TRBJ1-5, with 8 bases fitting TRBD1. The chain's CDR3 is CSAPQGDQSQHF. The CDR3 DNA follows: TGCAGTGCTCCACAGGGGGATCAGTCCCAGCATTTT.